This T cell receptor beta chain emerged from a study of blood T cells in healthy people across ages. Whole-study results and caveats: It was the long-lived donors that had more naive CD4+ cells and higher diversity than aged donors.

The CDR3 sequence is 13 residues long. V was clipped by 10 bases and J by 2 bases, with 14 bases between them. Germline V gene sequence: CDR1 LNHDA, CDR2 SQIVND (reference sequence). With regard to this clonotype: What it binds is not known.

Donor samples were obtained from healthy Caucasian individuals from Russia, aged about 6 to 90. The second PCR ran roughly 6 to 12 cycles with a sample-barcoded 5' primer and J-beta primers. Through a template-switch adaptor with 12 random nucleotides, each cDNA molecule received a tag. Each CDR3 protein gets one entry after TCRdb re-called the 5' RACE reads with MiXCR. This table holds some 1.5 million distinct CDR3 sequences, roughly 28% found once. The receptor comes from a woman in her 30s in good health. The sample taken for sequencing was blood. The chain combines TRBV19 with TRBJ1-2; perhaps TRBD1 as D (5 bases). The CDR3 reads CAIPDTSNYGYTF. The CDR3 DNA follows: TGTGCCATCCCGGACACTTCGAACTATGGCTACACCTTC.